What follows are 25 T cell receptor beta chains derived from one specimen sequenced in a study of shared clonotypes between healthy human individuals. Some clones are missing from TCRdb's copy, which holds only in-frame ones; the method was immunoSEQ multiplex PCR. The sample holds about 510,000 clones, around 79% seen once. The specimen was PBMCs. These receptors all come from a woman aged 40 to 50 in good health. Some clones in this sample may be carry-over from other donors' samples.

The genes are TRBV2 and TRBJ2-1; 8 nucleotides match TRBD2. The germline CDR1 and CDR2 sequences are SNHLY and FYNNEI. The CDR3 is 15 amino acids. The V and J ends lost 5 bases and 0 bases, in that order; junction bases with no gene match: 3. The CDR3 DNA follows: TGTGCCAGCAGTAATAGCGGGGCCTCCTACAATGAGCAGTTCTTC. This gives the protein CASSNSGASYNEQFF.

In DNA form, the CDR3 reads TGTGCCAGCAGGGGAAGGGACAGGTGGACAGATACGCAGTATTTT. Amino acids: CASRGRDRWTDTQYF. The J gene is TRBJ2-3, the V gene TRBV7-6, with 8 nucleotides matching TRBD1. Germline values: CDR1 SGHVS, CDR2 FNYEAQ. CDR3 length equals 15 residues. V lost 6 bases, J lost 3 bases, and 8 bases stayed unmatched.

The chain links TRBV5-1 to TRBJ2-2; D unresolved. The CDR3 is 16 amino acids. The germline V gene has CDR1 SGHRS and CDR2 YFSETQ. Deletions cut 3 bases from V and 3 bases from J, with 15 bases between. The CDR3 nucleotides read TGCGCCAGCAGCTCAGCCAAGGGCCCACACACCGGGGAGCTGTTTTTT. Its protein product is CASSSAKGPHTGELFF. The full variable domain, completed using reference TRBV5-1 and TRBJ2-2, is KAGVTQTPRYLIKTRGQQVTLSCSPISGHRSVSWYQQTPGQGLQFLFEYFSETQRNKGNFPGRFSGRQFSNSRSEMNVSTLELGDSALYLCASSSAKGPHTGELFFGEGSRLTVL.

This clone appeared a single time. The CDR3 is CSVEGQGVGYTF. CDR3 sequence (DNA): TGCAGCGTCGAGGGACAGGGAGTTGGCTACACCTTC. The chain uses TRBV29-1 and TRBJ1-2; TRBD1 aligns across 9 bases. The germline V gene encodes CDR1 SQVTM and CDR2 ANQGSEA. V trimming: 6 bases; J trimming: 7 bases; junction bases outside the gene matches: 6. There are 12 residues in the CDR3.

The chain is built from TRBV25-1 and TRBJ1-2, with D possibly being TRBD1 (5 bases). The CDR3 consists of 14 residues. Per the germline V gene, CDR1 is MGHDK and CDR2 is SYGVNS. V gave up 8 bases and J gave up 8 bases, with 21 bases separating them. Written as DNA, the CDR3 is TGTGCCAGCCGACTCGGAGGGGTTTTGGGCGGCTACACCTTC. Translated: CASRLGGVLGGYTF.

Points on this clone: Other nucleotide sequences from this sample produce the same CDR3. This chain connects TRBV7-8 to TRBJ2-7; D unclear. Germline loops: CDR1 SGHVS, CDR2 FQNEAQ. Trimming shortened V by 1 base and J by 2 bases, and 9 bases separated the two germline ends. The CDR3 runs 14 residues. The CDR3 loop is CASSLDPGAYEQYF. As DNA, the CDR3 is TGTGCCAGCAGCTTAGACCCGGGCGCCTACGAGCAGTACTTC.

The gene calls are TRBV15 and TRBJ1-2; D might be TRBD1 (5 bases). V shed 0 bases and J shed 8 bases, with 16 bases lying between them. The CDR3 length is 15 residues. Germline V gives CDR1 LNHNV, CDR2 YYDKDF (reference sequence). CDR3 residues: CATSRDLGVPRGYTF. The CDR3 DNA is TGTGCCACCAGCAGAGATCTGGGGGTACCTCGCGGCTACACCTTC.

The CDR3 protein is CASSGPGQQREKLFF. CDR3 nucleotide sequence: TGTGCCAGCAGCGGACCGGGACAGCAGAGGGAAAAACTGTTTTTT. V and J are TRBV7-9 and TRBJ1-4; 7 bases are a match to TRBD1. The V gene end was trimmed by 5 bases and the J gene end by 8 bases; junction bases not matched to a gene: 11. Germline assignment: CDR1 SEHNR and CDR2 FQNEAQ (reference sequence). The CDR3 runs to 15 residues.

The chain carries TRBV5-1 and TRBJ2-1; TRBD1 matches at 9 bases. This CDR3 contains 16 residues. The V and J ends lost 4 bases and 0 bases, in that order; junction bases with no gene match: 5. CDR1 is SGHRS and CDR2 is YFSETQ in the germline V gene. Here the CDR3 reads CASSNPGQGSYNEQFF. CDR3 nucleotides: TGCGCCAGCAGCAACCCGGGACAGGGCTCCTACAATGAGCAGTTCTTC.

The count of this clone is one. The chain has TRBV18 and TRBJ1-1; possible D gene TRBD1, 6 bases. CDR3 length: 13 residues. Per the germline V gene, CDR1 is KGHSH and CDR2 is LQKENI. V was clipped by 5 bases and J by 5 bases, with 12 bases between them. For the CDR3, the DNA is TGTGCCAGCTCAAGACAGGCCGAGACTGAAGCTTTCTTT. Translation: CASSRQAETEAFF. The full variable domain, its missing parts supplied by reference TRBV18 and TRBJ1-1, is NAGVMQNPRHLVRRRGQEARLRCSPMKGHSHVYWYRQLPEEGLKFMVYLQKENIIDESGMPKERFSAEFPKEGPSILRIQQVVRGDSAAYFCASSRQAETEAFFGQGTRLTVV.

J is TRBJ2-5 and V is TRBV27; D uncertain. Deletions cut 8 bases from V and 5 bases from J, with 12 bases between. The CDR3 runs 12 residues. Germline V lookup: CDR1 MNHEY, CDR2 SMNVEV (reference sequence). In DNA form, the CDR3 reads TGTGCCAGCGGAACAGCTCGGGAGACCCAGTACTTC. It is translated as CASGTARETQYF.

The chain employs TRBV18 and TRBJ2-7; the D is unclear. The germline gives CDR1 KGHSH, CDR2 LQKENI. V was pared by 2 bases and J by 4 bases, with 9 bases between. This CDR3 spans 13 amino acids. CDR3 sequence: CASSPYPQYEQYF. In DNA, the CDR3 is TGTGCCAGCTCACCATACCCCCAATACGAGCAGTACTTC.

On this clone itself: Being one base from a much bigger clone, this may be a read error. This chain links TRBV7-8 with TRBJ2-3; D call uncertain. The CDR3 spans 11 residues. The V and J ends lost 1 base and 5 bases respectively, with 1 base between them. The germline V gene has CDR1 SGHVS and CDR2 FQNEAQ. CDR3 residues: CASSLEDTQYF. The CDR3 DNA is TGTGCCAGCAGCTTAGAAGATACGCAGTATTTT.

This clone showed up just a few times. The chain joins TRBV7-3 to TRBJ2-5; 10 nucleotides agree with TRBD2. Germline CDR1 and CDR2: SGHTA and FQGTGA. V shed 5 bases and J 2 bases; nucleotides not matched to a gene: 5. The CDR3 covers 15 residues. CDR3 amino acids: CASSLGLASQETQYF. In nucleotides, the CDR3 is TGTGCCAGCAGCCTGGGACTAGCGTCTCAAGAGACCCAGTACTTC.

V gene TRBV14 combines with J gene TRBJ2-3; D is unresolved. V dropped 0 bases and J dropped 6 bases, with 13 bases sitting between them. This CDR3 is built from 15 residues. The germline CDR1 and CDR2 sequences are SGHDN and FVKESK. The CDR3 DNA follows: TGTGCCAGCAGCCAAGATCTGGCTAATGGGGATACGCAGTATTTT. Amino acid sequence: CASSQDLANGDTQYF.

The chain links TRBV28 to TRBJ1-5; the match to TRBD1 covers 8 bases. The CDR3 runs to 16 residues. The V and J ends lost 6 bases and 6 bases, in that order; junction bases with no gene match: 13. In germline, CDR1 is MDHEN, CDR2 SYDVKM. As DNA, the CDR3 is TGTGCCAGCAGACCATCCCAGGGGGCGCTTAGTCAGCCCCAGCATTTT. It specifies CASRPSQGALSQPQHF.

V usage is TRBV28 and J usage is TRBJ2-5; TRBD2 is a possible D gene (6 bases). The end of the DNA fits TRBJ2-7 better, so the J call may be wrong. This CDR3 spans 15 amino acids. The V gene's germline CDR1 is MDHEN and CDR2 SYDVKM. For the CDR3, the DNA is TGTGCCAGCAGTTTAAGGAGCGGGCACCGCTACGAGCAGTACTTC. It specifies CASSLRSGHRYEQYF.

J is TRBJ2-5 and V is TRBV30; maybe TRBD1 (5 bases). Deletions cut 0 bases from V and 2 bases from J, with 16 bases between. Germline CDR1 GTSNPN, CDR2 SVGIG (reference sequence). The CDR3 sequence is 16 residues long. The CDR3: CAWSVGVVAAQETQYF. The CDR3 nucleotides read TGTGCCTGGAGTGTAGGGGTGGTAGCAGCACAAGAGACCCAGTACTTC.

The chain links TRBV5-6 to TRBJ1-5; a weak D match, TRBD1 (6 bases). The V end was cut by 3 bases, the J end by 6 bases, with 22 bases between. CDR1 and CDR2 from the germline V gene are SGHDT and YYEEEE. CDR3 length: 17 amino acids. CDR3 in amino acids: CASSSSPEATGGQPQHF. CDR3 nucleotides: TGTGCCAGCAGCTCCTCACCGGAGGCGACAGGTGGTCAGCCCCAGCATTTT.

The chain carries TRBV9 and TRBJ1-2, with D perhaps matching TRBD1 (5 bases). Trimming stripped 3 bases from V and 4 bases from J, with 7 bases between. Germline V gene lookup returns CDR1 SGDLS and CDR2 YYNGEE. The CDR3 length is 12 residues. DNA for the CDR3: TGTGCCAGCAGCGGCAGGGTCTATGGCTACACCTTC. Residues: CASSGRVYGYTF.

V gene TRBV19 combines with J gene TRBJ2-3; TRBD1 aligns across 7 bases. The CDR3 length is 14 residues. V gave up 6 bases and J gave up 2 bases; unmatched junction bases: 5. Germline CDR1 LNHDA, CDR2 SQIVND (reference sequence). CDR3 protein: CASSQQGPTDTQYF. The CDR3 bases are TGTGCCAGTAGCCAACAGGGGCCCACAGATACGCAGTATTTT.

The chain combines TRBV6-1 with TRBJ2-3; D gene uncertain. This CDR3 region has 12 residues. CDR1 is MNHNS, CDR2 SASEGT, per germline. The V and J ends lost 6 bases and 0 bases respectively, with 4 bases between them. In DNA form, the CDR3 reads TGTGCCAGCAGAGACAGCACAGATACGCAGTATTTT. Translated: CASRDSTDTQYF.

The chain employs TRBV2 and TRBJ1-1; D remains unclear. Germline CDR1 SNHLY, CDR2 FYNNEI. Trimming removed 6 bases at V and 0 bases at J, with 11 bases between. The CDR3 is made up of 14 amino acids. Here the CDR3 DNA reads TGTGCCAGCAGGGGCGGACGGCTGAACACTGAAGCTTTCTTT. Its protein is CASRGGRLNTEAFF.

This clone was seen a few times. V is TRBV7-2 and J is TRBJ2-7, with 7 nucleotides matching TRBD2. Looked up from germline, CDR1 is SGHTA and CDR2 is FQGNSA. The CDR3 covers 13 residues. V lost 11 bases, J lost 2 bases, and 9 bases stayed unmatched. The CDR3 reads CAGSNGGTYEQYF. The CDR3, as DNA: TGTGCCGGTTCCAACGGGGGGACCTACGAGCAGTACTTC.

This clone was seen once. This chain connects TRBV28 to TRBJ2-5; D gene unclear. The V end lost 5 bases, the J end lost 7 bases, and 17 bases lay between the germline ends. Germline values: CDR1 MDHEN, CDR2 SYDVKM. This CDR3 spans 14 amino acids. In nucleotides, the CDR3 is TGTGCCAGCAGTGATACCCCGCTCTCATGGACCCAGTACTTC. Translation: CASSDTPLSWTQYF.